This entry features one T cell receptor (beta chain) sequence. The antigen is undetermined. Molecular barcoding with unique molecular identifiers was used for the TCRbeta library. TCRdb re-derived calls from the PCR reads in MiXCR, one entry per CDR3 protein. The table records 500,000 to 600,000 distinct CDR3 sequences, over 20% of them present only once. This entry comes from a study of T-cell reconstitution after alpha-beta-depleted transplantation in children. Whole-study findings and limits: Reportedly, roughly two months post-transplant, alpha-beta T cells arose from several hundred expanded graft clones. By one year post-transplant, T-cell counts and diversity largely arose from T cells that were newly produced. Some patients' high day-60 TCRbeta diversity was attributed to recipient cells surviving conditioning.

J was trimmed by 6 bases and V by 4 bases; bases with no gene match: 12. This CDR3 spans 16 amino acids. From germline, CDR1 is SGHRS and CDR2 YFSETQ. This TCR was sampled from a boy under two years old with Wiskott-Aldrich syndrome, due to receive a stem cell transplant. The sequencing used PBMCs, collected before TCRalphabeta/CD19-depleted stem cell transplant. The chain carries TRBV5-1 and TRBJ2-2, with 7 bases aligning to TRBD2. Here the CDR3 reads CASSVRRGSLAGELFF. CDR3 coding DNA: TGCGCCAGCAGCGTCCGTCGCGGGAGCCTCGCCGGGGAGCTGTTTTTT.